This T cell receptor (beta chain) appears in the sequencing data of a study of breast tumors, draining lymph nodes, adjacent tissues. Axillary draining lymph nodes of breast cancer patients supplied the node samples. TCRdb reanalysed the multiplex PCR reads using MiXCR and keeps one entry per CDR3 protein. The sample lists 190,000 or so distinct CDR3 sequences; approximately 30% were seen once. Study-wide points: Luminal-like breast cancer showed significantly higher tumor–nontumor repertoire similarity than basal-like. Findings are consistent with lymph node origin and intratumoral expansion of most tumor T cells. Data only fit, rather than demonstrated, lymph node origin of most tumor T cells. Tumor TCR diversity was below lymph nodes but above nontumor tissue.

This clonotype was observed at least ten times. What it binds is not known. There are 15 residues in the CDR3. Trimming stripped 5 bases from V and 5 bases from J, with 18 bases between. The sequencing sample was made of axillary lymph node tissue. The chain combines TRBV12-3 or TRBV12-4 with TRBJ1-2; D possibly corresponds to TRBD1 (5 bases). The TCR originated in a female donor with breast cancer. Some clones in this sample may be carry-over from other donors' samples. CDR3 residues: CASSLPGTDKYGYTF. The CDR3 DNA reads TGTGCCAGCAGTCTTCCCGGGACGGATAAATATGGCTACACCTTC.